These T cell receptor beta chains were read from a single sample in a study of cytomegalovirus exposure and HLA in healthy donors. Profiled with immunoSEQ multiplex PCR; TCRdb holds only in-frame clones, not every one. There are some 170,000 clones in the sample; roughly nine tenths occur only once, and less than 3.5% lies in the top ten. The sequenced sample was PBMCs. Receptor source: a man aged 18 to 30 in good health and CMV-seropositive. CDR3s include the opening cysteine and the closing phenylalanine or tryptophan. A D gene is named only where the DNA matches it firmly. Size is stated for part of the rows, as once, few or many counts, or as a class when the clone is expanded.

cdr3_nt: TGTGCCAGCTCACAATATGCAACTAATGAAAAACTGTTTTTT
cdr3_aa: CASSQYATNEKLFF
j_call: TRBJ1-4
clone_size: -
d_call: -
v_call: TRBV18

cdr3_nt: TGTGCCAGCAGCTTAATGGGGCGTGAAAAACTGTTTTTT
cdr3_aa: CASSLMGREKLFF
j_call: TRBJ1-4
clone_size: -
d_call: -
v_call: TRBV11-2

cdr3_nt: TGTGCCAGCAGTTATCAGTACGAGCAGTACTTC
cdr3_aa: CASSYQYEQYF
j_call: TRBJ2-7
clone_size: -
d_call: -
v_call: TRBV6-6

cdr3_nt: TGTGCCAGCAGCCGGGGACAGGGCTATGGCTACACCTTC
cdr3_aa: CASSRGQGYGYTF
j_call: TRBJ1-2
clone_size: -
d_call: TRBD1
v_call: TRBV25-1

cdr3_nt: TGTGCCAGTGGAAGACAGGGCTCTCGCGGATTATATGGCTACACCTTC
cdr3_aa: CASGRQGSRGLYGYTF
j_call: TRBJ1-2
clone_size: -
d_call: TRBD1
v_call: TRBV19

cdr3_nt: TGCAGCGCCGCCCAACAGGGGGATACGCAGTATTTT
cdr3_aa: CSAAQQGDTQYF
j_call: TRBJ2-3
clone_size: few
d_call: TRBD1
v_call: TRBV29-1

cdr3_nt: TGTGCCAGCAGTTTAAATCTACGGAGCTCGAACACTGAAGCTTTCTTT
cdr3_aa: CASSLNLRSSNTEAFF
j_call: TRBJ1-1
clone_size: -
d_call: -
v_call: TRBV27

cdr3_nt: TGTGCCAGCAGTTCCGGGACAGAGTTCACAGATACGCAGTATTTT
cdr3_aa: CASSSGTEFTDTQYF
j_call: TRBJ2-3
clone_size: -
d_call: TRBD1
v_call: TRBV27

cdr3_nt: TGTGCCAGCAGCCAAGGATTAGGGGGCGCAGAGACCCAGTACTTC
cdr3_aa: CASSQGLGGAETQYF
j_call: TRBJ2-5
clone_size: once
d_call: TRBD1
v_call: TRBV4-2

cdr3_nt: TGCAGCGTCCCCTCAGGGGCCGAGCAGTACTTC
cdr3_aa: CSVPSGAEQYF
j_call: TRBJ2-7
clone_size: -
d_call: -
v_call: TRBV29-1

cdr3_nt: TGTGCCAGCAGCCTGCCGAGGGAGACCCAGTACTTC
cdr3_aa: CASSLPRETQYF
j_call: TRBJ2-5
clone_size: -
d_call: -
v_call: TRBV7-2

cdr3_nt: TGTGCCAGCAGCGCGGACAGGGCTGGGGCCAACGTCCTGACTTTC
cdr3_aa: CASSADRAGANVLTF
j_call: TRBJ2-6
clone_size: -
d_call: TRBD1
v_call: TRBV9

cdr3_nt: TGCGCCAGCAGCCTGGCCCGGGGTAAATCCTACGAGCAGTACTTC
cdr3_aa: CASSLARGKSYEQYF
j_call: TRBJ2-7
clone_size: -
d_call: -
v_call: TRBV4-3

cdr3_nt: TGTGCCAGCCGTAGTCAGGGGGAGATTAAGGGGACTGAAGCTTTCTTT
cdr3_aa: CASRSQGEIKGTEAFF
j_call: TRBJ1-1
clone_size: -
d_call: TRBD1
v_call: TRBV19

cdr3_nt: TGTGCCAGCAGCCACTTGGCTAGCGTCCCCTCAACCGAGCAGTACTTC
cdr3_aa: CASSHLASVPSTEQYF
j_call: TRBJ2-7
clone_size: -
d_call: -
v_call: TRBV9

cdr3_nt: TGTGCCTGGAGTGTAGGGGCTAGCGGGGGCCAGGTTCAGTACTTC
cdr3_aa: CAWSVGASGGQVQYF
j_call: TRBJ2-4
clone_size: -
d_call: TRBD2
v_call: TRBV30

cdr3_nt: TGCGCCAGCAGCCCGGGGGGATGGGGACTAGCGGAAGAGCAGTACTTC
cdr3_aa: CASSPGGWGLAEEQYF
j_call: TRBJ2-7
clone_size: -
d_call: TRBD2
v_call: TRBV5-1

cdr3_nt: TGTGCCAGCAGCCAGGAAATCGACAGGGGTGGGGAGACCCAGTACTTC
cdr3_aa: CASSQEIDRGGETQYF
j_call: TRBJ2-5
clone_size: -
d_call: TRBD1
v_call: TRBV4-2

cdr3_nt: TGTGCCAGCAGTCAAAAGGACAGGGCGGAGAAGACCCAGTACTTC
cdr3_aa: CASSQKDRAEKTQYF
j_call: TRBJ2-5
clone_size: -
d_call: TRBD1
v_call: TRBV28

cdr3_nt: TGTGCCAGCAGCCGGACAGCCCAAGAGACCCAGTACTTC
cdr3_aa: CASSRTAQETQYF
j_call: TRBJ2-5
clone_size: -
d_call: -
v_call: TRBV9

cdr3_nt: TGTGCCAGCAGCTTACTAGCGGGAGTGGGGTACAATGAGCAGTTCTTC
cdr3_aa: CASSLLAGVGYNEQFF
j_call: TRBJ2-1
clone_size: -
d_call: TRBD2
v_call: TRBV5-6

cdr3_nt: TGTGCCAGCAGCTCCCGCAGGGGTTACGAGCAGTACTTC
cdr3_aa: CASSSRRGYEQYF
j_call: TRBJ2-7
clone_size: -
d_call: -
v_call: TRBV5-4

cdr3_nt: TGTGCCAGCAGTTTGGTAGGGGGTCCCACTGAAGCTTTCTTT
cdr3_aa: CASSLVGGPTEAFF
j_call: TRBJ1-1
clone_size: -
d_call: -
v_call: TRBV28

cdr3_nt: TGTGCCAGCAGCTTAGAGACAGCTGGAAACACCATATATTTT
cdr3_aa: CASSLETAGNTIYF
j_call: TRBJ1-3
clone_size: -
d_call: -
v_call: TRBV7-9

cdr3_nt: TGTGCCAGCCGGGGTTCGAGCGGGAGTGGGGAGCAGTTCTTC
cdr3_aa: CASRGSSGSGEQFF
j_call: TRBJ2-1
clone_size: -
d_call: TRBD2
v_call: TRBV2

cdr3_nt: TGCGCCAGCAGTGCGGTAGGGGGAGATACGCAGTATTTT
cdr3_aa: CASSAVGGDTQYF
j_call: TRBJ2-3
clone_size: -
d_call: -
v_call: TRBV10-1

cdr3_nt: TGTGCCAGCAGCCACAGCGGGAGGGCCGGGGAGCTGTTTTTT
cdr3_aa: CASSHSGRAGELFF
j_call: TRBJ2-2
clone_size: -
d_call: TRBD2
v_call: TRBV7-2

cdr3_nt: TGTGCCAGTAGTAGGACAGGGGAAACCTACGAGCAGTACTTC
cdr3_aa: CASSRTGETYEQYF
j_call: TRBJ2-7
clone_size: -
d_call: TRBD1
v_call: TRBV19

cdr3_nt: TGCAGCGTTGAAGCCACAGGGGGCGACTATGGCTACACCTTC
cdr3_aa: CSVEATGGDYGYTF
j_call: TRBJ1-2
clone_size: -
d_call: TRBD1
v_call: TRBV29-1

cdr3_nt: TGTGCCAGCAGCGTAGCCGGGGGGCCCCTGGCTGAGCAGTTCTTC
cdr3_aa: CASSVAGGPLAEQFF
j_call: TRBJ2-1
clone_size: -
d_call: -
v_call: TRBV9

cdr3_nt: TGTGCCAGTAGTATGGGCCCAACTAATGAAAAACTGTTTTTT
cdr3_aa: CASSMGPTNEKLFF
j_call: TRBJ1-4
clone_size: -
d_call: -
v_call: TRBV19

cdr3_nt: TGTGCCAGCAGCCAGCGACAGATGAACACTGAAGCTTTCTTT
cdr3_aa: CASSQRQMNTEAFF
j_call: TRBJ1-1
clone_size: -
d_call: -
v_call: TRBV9

cdr3_nt: TGTGCCACCAGCAGAGAAAAAAAGAGGATGGCTTTCTTT
cdr3_aa: CATSREKKRMAFF
j_call: TRBJ1-1
clone_size: -
d_call: -
v_call: TRBV15

cdr3_nt: TGTGCCAGCAGTGCGAGAGGGAATCAGCCCCAGCATTTT
cdr3_aa: CASSARGNQPQHF
j_call: TRBJ1-5
clone_size: few
d_call: -
v_call: TRBV2

cdr3_nt: TGCAGCGTCAAATCTAGCGGGAAAGAAAGGGAGCAGTTCTTC
cdr3_aa: CSVKSSGKEREQFF
j_call: TRBJ2-1
clone_size: -
d_call: TRBD2
v_call: TRBV29-1

cdr3_nt: TGTGCCAGCAGCCGACTGGACAGGGAACTCTACGAGCAGTACTTC
cdr3_aa: CASSRLDRELYEQYF
j_call: TRBJ2-7
clone_size: few
d_call: TRBD1
v_call: TRBV5-6

cdr3_nt: TGTGCCAGCAGTAAACAGGGGGCCTACGAGCAGTACTTC
cdr3_aa: CASSKQGAYEQYF
j_call: TRBJ2-7
clone_size: -
d_call: TRBD1
v_call: TRBV27

cdr3_nt: TGTGCCAGCTCACCAACCGGGACAGGGGATGGCTACACCTTC
cdr3_aa: CASSPTGTGDGYTF
j_call: TRBJ1-2
clone_size: -
d_call: TRBD1
v_call: TRBV18

cdr3_nt: TGTGCCAGCAGTGAGGAGACAGGGGCGAACACTGAAGCTTTCTTT
cdr3_aa: CASSEETGANTEAFF
j_call: TRBJ1-1
clone_size: -
d_call: TRBD1
v_call: TRBV27

cdr3_nt: TGTGCCATCAGGGCTGACTGGTCCCAAGAGACCCAGTACTTC
cdr3_aa: CAIRADWSQETQYF
j_call: TRBJ2-5
clone_size: -
d_call: -
v_call: TRBV10-3

cdr3_nt: TGTGCCAGCAGCGTGGGGGGGACGCTGAACACTGAAGCTTTCTTT
cdr3_aa: CASSVGGTLNTEAFF
j_call: TRBJ1-1
clone_size: -
d_call: -
v_call: TRBV9

cdr3_nt: TGTGCCAGCAACCCGGGTAGGGGAAGCCTGTCTGGCGAGCAGTACTTC
cdr3_aa: CASNPGRGSLSGEQYF
j_call: TRBJ2-7
clone_size: -
d_call: -
v_call: TRBV11-1

cdr3_nt: TGTGCCACCGCAACTTTAGGGCGGGAGGGAACCTACGAGCAGTACTTC
cdr3_aa: CATATLGREGTYEQYF
j_call: TRBJ2-7
clone_size: -
d_call: TRBD2
v_call: TRBV19

cdr3_nt: TGTGCCAGCCGCCTAGGTGTGGAAGATGAAAAACTGTTTTTT
cdr3_aa: CASRLGVEDEKLFF
j_call: TRBJ1-4
clone_size: -
d_call: -
v_call: TRBV27

cdr3_nt: TGTGCCAGCAGTGAAGTTCTAGCGGGGGGGCTCTACAATGAGCAGTTCTTC
cdr3_aa: CASSEVLAGGLYNEQFF
j_call: TRBJ2-1
clone_size: -
d_call: TRBD2
v_call: TRBV2

cdr3_nt: TGTGCCAGCAGCTATAATACGGACAGTCTCACAGATACGCAGTATTTT
cdr3_aa: CASSYNTDSLTDTQYF
j_call: TRBJ2-3
clone_size: -
d_call: -
v_call: TRBV11-2

cdr3_nt: TGTGCCAGCAGCCGAGGGGACAGGGGATTTCAGCCCCAGCATTTT
cdr3_aa: CASSRGDRGFQPQHF
j_call: TRBJ1-5
clone_size: -
d_call: TRBD1
v_call: TRBV7-9

cdr3_nt: TGTGCCAGCAGCTCGGCCTGGTCCGGGACAGGGTCCTACGAGCAGTACTTC
cdr3_aa: CASSSAWSGTGSYEQYF
j_call: TRBJ2-7
clone_size: -
d_call: TRBD1
v_call: TRBV5-4

cdr3_nt: TGTGCCAGCACCGAGGGGGAGGGGTCCTCCTACGAGCAGTACTTC
cdr3_aa: CASTEGEGSSYEQYF
j_call: TRBJ2-7
clone_size: few
d_call: -
v_call: TRBV6-1

cdr3_nt: TGTGCCAGCAGTTTAAATCGTGGGGAGGCGGCTTTCTTT
cdr3_aa: CASSLNRGEAAFF
j_call: TRBJ1-1
clone_size: -
d_call: -
v_call: TRBV27